This TCR beta chain derives from a study of beta chain features in type 1 diabetes. All of the isolated RNA was reverse transcribed, so expressed TCRB transcripts were sequenced. Some clones are missing from TCRdb's copy, which holds only in-frame ones; the method was immunoSEQ multiplex PCR. The sample lists hundreds of thousands of clones; approximately 16% were seen once. This clone was counted only a few times. The antigen is not known. Study observations and caveats: Moderate but significant shortening of TCRB CDR3s was recorded in all four CD4+ subsets from Type 1 diabetes patients.

The CDR3 sequence is 16 residues long. Per germline, CDR1 SGHRS and CDR2 YFSETQ. V was pared by 0 bases and J by 3 bases, with 5 bases of the junction left unmatched. Sequencing was carried out using naive CD4+ T cells from blood. This chain joins TRBV5-1 and TRBJ2-3; TRBD2 matches 9 bases. The sequence came from a young man with type 1 diabetes. The CDR3 sequence: CASSLAHTSGTDTQYF. The CDR3 DNA follows: TGCGCCAGCAGCTTGGCCCATACTAGCGGGACAGATACGCAGTATTTT.